These 28 T cell receptor beta chains share one sample of origin, sequenced in a study of shared clonotypes between healthy human individuals. Method: immunoSEQ multiplex PCR; TCRdb's copy keeps in-frame clones and lacks some. The sample shows about 2.3 million clones, over 90% of them seen only once. Sequenced sample: naive CD4+ T cells from PBMCs. Subset defined: CD45RA+ positively selected. These receptors all come from a man between 18 and 29 years old in good health. Some clones in this sample may be carry-over from other donors' samples.

With regard to this clone: This sample also contains other DNA sequences that code for the same CDR3. This chain links TRBV4-1 with TRBJ2-7; D may be TRBD2 (5 bases). CDR3 length: 13 residues. Trimming left V 2 bases short and J 1 base short, with 6 bases between. CDR1 is MGHRA, CDR2 YSYEKL, per germline. CDR3 nucleotide sequence: TGCGCCAGCAGCCAAACGGGATCCTACGAGCAGTACTTC. Encoded protein: CASSQTGSYEQYF.

As concerns this clone: This sample also contains other DNA sequences that code for the same CDR3. The chain employs TRBV2 and TRBJ2-7; no definite D call. The CDR3 is made up of 12 amino acids. The germline V gene encodes CDR1 SNHLY and CDR2 FYNNEI. Trimming took off 2 bases at V and 4 bases at J, with 6 bases between the two ends. The CDR3 region is CASSERSYEQYF. The CDR3 nucleotides are TGTGCCAGCAGTGAAAGGTCTTACGAGCAGTACTTC.

This chain uses TRBV28 with TRBJ2-7; D is possibly TRBD1 (5 bases). The germline V gene has CDR1 MDHEN and CDR2 SYDVKM. The CDR3 is 15 amino acids. V lost 7 bases and J 7 bases, leaving 23 bases between the germline ends. The CDR3 region is CASNPGHETVREQYF. CDR3 nucleotides: TGTGCCAGCAACCCTGGCCATGAGACAGTCAGAGAGCAGTACTTC.

The chain employs TRBV28 and TRBJ2-7; maybe TRBD1 (5 bases). The V end was cut by 7 bases, the J end by 0 bases, with 16 bases between. Germline CDR1 and CDR2: MDHEN and SYDVKM. There are 15 residues in the CDR3. The CDR3 nucleotides read TGTGCCAGCATCCCACAGGCCCTGAGCTCCTACGAGCAGTACTTC. Its protein is CASIPQALSSYEQYF. Looking up the rest from reference TRBV28 and TRBJ2-7 gives the full variable domain: DVKVTQSSRYLVKRTGEKVFLECVQDMDHENMFWYRQDPGLGLRLIYFSYDVKMKEKGDIPEGYSVSREKKERFSLILESASTNQTSMYLCASIPQALSSYEQYFGPGTRLTVT.

This chain uses TRBV12-5 with TRBJ2-3; no definite D call. This CDR3 is 14 amino acids long. Germline CDR1 reads LGHNT; CDR2 reads FRNRAP. Trimming cost V 6 bases and J 2 bases, with 12 bases left between them. This chain's CDR3 is CASGPGDPTDTQYF. For the CDR3, the DNA is TGTGCTAGTGGGCCTGGAGACCCCACAGATACGCAGTATTTT.

Details on this clone: At the DNA level, this CDR3 is encoded by other sequences in the same sample as well. DNA for the CDR3: TGCGCCAGCAGCTTAACCGGGACAGGGGGCTCCCACTATGGCTACACCTTC. Protein product: CASSLTGTGGSHYGYTF. The chain uses TRBV5-1 and TRBJ1-2; 12 bases are a match to TRBD1. Germline CDR1 and CDR2: SGHRS and YFSETQ. CDR3 size: 17 residues. Trimming cost V 2 bases and J 3 bases; bases outside gene matches: 8.

The chain employs TRBV6-5 and TRBJ1-2; 8 bases align to TRBD1. With V trimmed by 5 bases and J by 6 bases, 2 bases remained unmatched. Germline lookup yields CDR1 MNHEY and CDR2 SVGAGI. CDR3 length equals 12 residues. In nucleotides, the CDR3 is TGTGCCAGCAGTCGGACAGGGAATGGCTACACCTTC. This sequence encodes CASSRTGNGYTF.

The rearrangement uses TRBV5-6 and TRBJ2-3, with D possibly being TRBD2 (5 bases). The CDR3 spans 14 residues. Between the trimmed V and J ends, which lost 5 bases and 3 bases, there was a span of 13 bases. Germline V gives CDR1 SGHDT, CDR2 YYEEEE. Here the CDR3 reads CASSSPRGTDTQYF. The DNA for the CDR3 is TGTGCCAGCAGTAGTCCCCGGGGAACAGATACGCAGTATTTT.

The chain carries TRBV18 and TRBJ1-5; no clear D gene. The CDR3 runs to 13 residues. V lost 0 bases and J 7 bases, leaving 7 bases between the germline ends. Germline-derived CDR1 and CDR2 are KGHSH and LQKENI. CDR3 residues: CASSPPGMQPQHF. In DNA form, the CDR3 reads TGTGCCAGCTCACCACCCGGGATGCAGCCCCAGCATTTT.

This clone came up once. The chain is built from TRBV2 and TRBJ2-6, with a possible D match to TRBD1 (5 bases). Germline CDR1 reads SNHLY; CDR2 reads FYNNEI. V was pared by 8 bases and J by 2 bases, with 13 bases between. The CDR3 totals 15 residues. DNA for the CDR3: TGTGCCAGCGGTGCGCAGGGTACTGGGGCCAACGTCCTGACTTTC. It specifies CASGAQGTGANVLTF. The variable domain in full, completed from reference TRBV2 and TRBJ2-6, reads EPEVTQTPSHQVTQMGQEVILRCVPISNHLYFYWYRQILGQKVEFLVSFYNNEISEKSEIFDDQFSVERPDGSNFTLKIRSTKLEDSAMYFCASGAQGTGANVLTFGAGSRLTVL.

The chain joins TRBV19 to TRBJ2-3; D is possibly TRBD2 (6 bases). The CDR3 totals 16 residues. Germline values: CDR1 LNHDA, CDR2 SQIVND (reference sequence). Trimming cost V 2 bases and J 0 bases, with 12 bases left between them. The DNA of the CDR3 is TGTGCCAGTAGTATAACCAGCGGGCTTAGCACAGATACGCAGTATTTT. This codes for CASSITSGLSTDTQYF.

This chain uses TRBV28 with TRBJ1-5, with 9 bases lining up with TRBD1. J lost 6 bases, V lost 0 bases, and 6 bases had no gene match. CDR1 and CDR2 from the germline V gene are MDHEN and SYDVKM. The CDR3 is 16 amino acids. For the CDR3, the DNA is TGTGCCAGCAGTTTATGGGGACAGGGCCGGGGTCAGCCCCAGCATTTT. Translating gives CASSLWGQGRGQPQHF. The full variable domain, with the rest looked up from reference TRBV28 and TRBJ1-5, is DVKVTQSSRYLVKRTGEKVFLECVQDMDHENMFWYRQDPGLGLRLIYFSYDVKMKEKGDIPEGYSVSREKKERFSLILESASTNQTSMYLCASSLWGQGRGQPQHFGDGTRLSIL.

The chain combines TRBV10-3 with TRBJ2-5; TRBD2 matches 9 bases. V trimming: 4 bases; J trimming: 4 bases; junction bases outside the gene matches: 4. CDR3 length equals 14 residues. The V gene's germline CDR1 is ENHRY and CDR2 SYGVKD. The CDR3 loop is CAISAGTSLETQYF. The CDR3 bases are TGTGCCATCAGTGCTGGGACTAGCTTAGAGACCCAGTACTTC.

The J gene is TRBJ1-2, the V gene TRBV19; possible D gene TRBD1, 5 bases. V lost 6 bases, J lost 6 bases, and 17 bases lay in between. The CDR3 totals 14 residues. Germline V gene sequence: CDR1 LNHDA, CDR2 SQIVND (reference sequence). CDR3 nucleotides: TGTGCCAGTAGGACCGGAGAGGGACGACATGGCTACACCTTC. Amino acid sequence: CASRTGEGRHGYTF.

As concerns this clone: Other DNA sequences from this sample encode an identical CDR3 as well. The CDR3 DNA follows: TGCGCCAGCAGCTCGGAAGGGAGCTCCTACAATGAGCAGTTCTTC. Amino acid sequence: CASSSEGSSYNEQFF. This chain joins TRBV5-1 and TRBJ2-1; D might be TRBD2 (5 bases). V was cut by 3 bases and J by 0 bases, with 10 bases left in between. Germline CDR1 SGHRS, CDR2 YFSETQ. The CDR3 contains 15 residues. Drawing the rest from reference TRBV5-1 and TRBJ2-1, the complete variable domain is KAGVTQTPRYLIKTRGQQVTLSCSPISGHRSVSWYQQTPGQGLQFLFEYFSETQRNKGNFPGRFSGRQFSNSRSEMNVSTLELGDSALYLCASSSEGSSYNEQFFGPGTRLTVL.

This chain uses TRBV19 with TRBJ1-2; tentatively, D is TRBD1 (5 bases). The germline V and J ends were trimmed by 6 bases and 4 bases, with 15 bases remaining between them. The germline gives CDR1 LNHDA, CDR2 SQIVND (reference sequence). The CDR3 has 14 residues. The CDR3 sequence: CASSPRETAYGYTF. The CDR3 nucleotides read TGTGCCAGTAGCCCCAGGGAGACCGCCTATGGCTACACCTTC. Drawing the rest from reference TRBV19 and TRBJ1-2, the complete variable domain is DGGITQSPKYLFRKEGQNVTLSCEQNLNHDAMYWYRQDPGQGLRLIYYSQIVNDFQKGDIAEGYSVSREKKESFPLTVTSAQKNPTAFYLCASSPRETAYGYTFGSGTRLTVV.

The rearrangement joins TRBV7-2 to TRBJ1-2, with D perhaps TRBD1 (6 bases). The CDR3 extends over 14 amino acids. Trimming removed 5 bases at V and 4 bases at J, with 14 bases between. Looked up from germline, CDR1 is SGHTA and CDR2 is FQGNSA. CDR3 region: CASSQGTGSYGYTF. Here the CDR3 DNA reads TGTGCCAGCAGCCAGGGGACTGGGTCCTATGGCTACACCTTC.

The chain employs TRBV6-6 and TRBJ2-5; D is undetermined. V was clipped by 2 bases and J by 4 bases, with 11 bases between them. The germline V gene encodes CDR1 MNHNY and CDR2 SVGAGI (reference sequence). CDR3 length equals 14 residues. CDR3 in DNA: TGTGCCAGCAGTTACGAATGGGTCGGAGAGACCCAGTACTTC. Amino acids: CASSYEWVGETQYF.

The chain has TRBV5-1 and TRBJ2-5; D might be TRBD1 (5 bases). The CDR3 extends over 16 amino acids. Germline V CDR1 and CDR2: SGHRS, YFSETQ. V dropped 0 bases and J dropped 4 bases, with 16 bases sitting between them. The CDR3 sequence is CASSLGSREVGETQYF. In nucleotides, the CDR3 is TGCGCCAGCAGCTTGGGAAGCAGGGAAGTCGGAGAGACCCAGTACTTC. The whole variable domain, remainder taken from reference TRBV5-1 and TRBJ2-5, is KAGVTQTPRYLIKTRGQQVTLSCSPISGHRSVSWYQQTPGQGLQFLFEYFSETQRNKGNFPGRFSGRQFSNSRSEMNVSTLELGDSALYLCASSLGSREVGETQYFGPGTRLLVL.

This clone was counted a single time. The same CDR3 arises from other DNA sequences in this sample as well. J is TRBJ1-5 and V is TRBV28; D is unresolved. V was pared by 2 bases and J by 3 bases, with 5 bases between. Germline V gene lookup returns CDR1 MDHEN and CDR2 SYDVKM. CDR3 size: 13 residues. The CDR3, as DNA: TGTGCCAGCAGTTTAACCAACAATCAGCCCCAGCATTTT. Translation: CASSLTNNQPQHF.

V usage is TRBV28 and J usage is TRBJ2-7; possibly TRBD2 for D (5 bases). The V end lost 1 base, the J end lost 0 bases, and 10 bases lay between the germline ends. Germline CDR1 is MDHEN and CDR2 is SYDVKM. This CDR3 is 15 amino acids long. CDR3 nucleotide sequence: TGTGCCAGCAGTTTATTTATAGGGAGCTCCTACGAGCAGTACTTC. Its translation: CASSLFIGSSYEQYF.

With regard to this clone: The same CDR3 also results from other DNA sequences found in this sample. The V gene is TRBV10-3, the J gene TRBJ1-5; possibly TRBD1 for D (5 bases). This CDR3 is built from 14 residues. Germline assignment: CDR1 ENHRY and CDR2 SYGVKD. V lost 0 bases, J lost 4 bases, and 7 bases lay in between. CDR3 in amino acids: CAISESGGNQPQHF. Here the CDR3 DNA reads TGTGCCATCAGTGAGTCCGGGGGAAATCAGCCCCAGCATTTT.

This chain uses TRBV11-2 with TRBJ2-3; D gene ambiguous. V was trimmed by 1 base and J by 6 bases, leaving 14 bases between them. This CDR3 contains 15 residues. Per the germline V gene, CDR1 is SGHAT and CDR2 is FQNNGV. The CDR3 DNA follows: TGTGCCAGCAGCTTAGTTTCCTACTCCCCGGATACGCAGTATTTT. This translates into CASSLVSYSPDTQYF.

This clone came up once. This chain joins TRBV29-1 and TRBJ2-5; 8 bases are a match to TRBD1. The CDR3 contains 12 residues. The germline CDR1 and CDR2 sequences are SQVTM and ANQGSEA. J was trimmed by 5 bases and V by 7 bases; bases with no gene match: 6. CDR3 in DNA: TGCAGCGCCGGACAGGGAACCGAGACCCAGTACTTC. It codes for CSAGQGTETQYF.

This chain uses TRBV7-8 with TRBJ2-3, with TRBD2 as a possible D gene (6 bases). Germline V gene sequence: CDR1 SGHVS, CDR2 FQNEAQ. V was shortened by 5 bases and J by 8 bases, with 23 bases between the two germline ends. The CDR3 covers 16 residues. CDR3 in DNA: TGTGCCAGCAGCATTGGTGGGACCTCGGGAGAGGGTACGCAGTATTTT. This sequence encodes CASSIGGTSGEGTQYF.

The V call is TRBV6-5, the J call TRBJ2-7; TRBD1 is a possible D gene (6 bases). This CDR3 has 13 amino acids. Between the trimmed V and J ends, which lost 5 bases and 3 bases, there was a span of 11 bases. Germline V gene sequence: CDR1 MNHEY, CDR2 SVGAGI. The CDR3 DNA is TGTGCCAGCAGTCCCCCGGACAGCTACGAGCAGTACTTC. This encodes CASSPPDSYEQYF.

The rearrangement links TRBV4-1 to TRBJ2-1, with D perhaps being TRBD1 or TRBD2 (5 bases each). The CDR3 is made up of 16 amino acids. Per the germline V gene, CDR1 is MGHRA and CDR2 is YSYEKL. V was trimmed by 1 base and J by 0 bases, leaving 10 bases between them. CDR3 sequence reads: CASSQGGIPSYNEQFF. The DNA of the CDR3 is TGCGCCAGCAGCCAAGGGGGGATCCCCTCCTACAATGAGCAGTTCTTC.

The CDR3 nucleotides read TGTGCCAGCAGTGATGGTGACAGGTCCTACGAGCAGTACTTC. Residues: CASSDGDRSYEQYF. The rearrangement links TRBV2 to TRBJ2-7; possible D gene TRBD1, 6 bases. The germline gives CDR1 SNHLY, CDR2 FYNNEI. CDR3 length equals 14 residues. The germline V and J ends were trimmed by 3 bases and 1 base, with 10 bases remaining between them.